This T cell receptor (beta chain) was captured by sequencing in a study of CD8 T cells in Susac syndrome. Study-level findings and limits: Individuals included in the TCR sequencing and HLA analysis were acknowledged by the study to be relatively few in number.

Negative isolation yielded CD4+ and CD8+ T cells, and FACS enriched TEMRA cells. Worth noting for this clonotype: What it binds is unknown.

The ends were cut back, 5 bases at V and 4 bases at J, with 17 bases in the middle. This CDR3 comprises 16 residues. The germline gives CDR1 LGHNA, CDR2 YNFKEQ. Reverse transcription used about 0.45 to 1 ug RNA and random hexamers. The immunoSEQ assay covered 54 Vbeta and 13 Jbeta segments for CDR3. TCRdb analysed the immunoSEQ multiplex PCR reads with MiXCR anew, one entry per CDR3 protein. The data show 100,000 to 150,000 distinct CDR3 sequences, 80% to 85% seen once. The gene calls are TRBV4-2 and TRBJ1-4; no clear D gene. The source is a human donor with multiple sclerosis. The sequenced material came from CD8+ T cells from PBMCs. CDR3: CASSKEGAANNEKLFF. CDR3 sequence (DNA): TGTGCCAGCAGCAAGGAGGGTGCAGCCAATAATGAAAAACTGTTTTTT.